This T cell receptor (beta chain) was recovered during a study of T cell responses to AZD1222 COVID-19 vaccine. Notes on the study in general: Two doses of AZD1222 preceded a rise in Spike-specific TCR breadth and depth. Among vaccine-associated CD4 TCRs, coverage spanned spike, with dominance at 160-218 and 743-854.

Analysis merged second doses at about 4 or about 12 weeks. Generated by immunoSEQ multiplex PCR, the TCRdb table keeps only in-frame clones and is missing some. The table includes more than 90,000 clones, 85% to 90% detected once. V shed 0 bases and J shed 6 bases, with 12 bases lying between them. This CDR3 has 15 residues. Looked up from germline, CDR1 is SGHTA and CDR2 is FQGTGA. Turning to this clone: The antigen is not known.

This TCR was sampled from an adult who received the AZD1222 COVID-19 vaccine. This specimen was peripheral blood, taken 28 days after the second AZD1222 dose. V and J are TRBV7-3 and TRBJ1-5; D perhaps matches TRBD1 (5 bases). CDR3: CASSLTPGKGQPQHF. In nucleotides, the CDR3 is TGTGCCAGCAGCTTAACTCCAGGGAAAGGTCAGCCCCAGCATTTT.